This TCR beta chain was sequenced in a study of blood T cells in healthy people across ages. The wider study: Every two T cells gave about one barcoded beta molecule via template switching.

The CDR3 is 12 amino acids. The germline V gene has CDR1 LNHNV and CDR2 YYDKDF (reference sequence). The germline V and J ends were trimmed by 0 bases and 4 bases, with 3 bases remaining between them. For the second PCR, which ran for 7 to 11 cycles, a sample-barcoded 5' primer and a J-beta primer mix were used. TCRdb fed the 5' RACE reads into MiXCR, producing one record per CDR3 protein. The sample shows roughly 1.5 million distinct CDR3 sequences, 35% to 45% of them seen only once. This chain links TRBV15 with TRBJ1-2, with unresolved D. The sample comprised blood. The source is a woman aged 18-29 years in good health. The CDR3 is CATSRERYGYTF. The CDR3, as DNA: TGTGCCACCAGCAGAGAACGCTATGGCTACACCTTC. Looking up the rest from reference TRBV15 and TRBJ1-2 gives the full variable domain: DAMVIQNPRYQVTQFGKPVTLSCSQTLNHNVMYWYQQKSSQAPKLLFHYYDKDFNNEADTPDNFQSRRPNTSFCFLDIRSPGLGDTAMYLCATSRERYGYTFGSGTRLTVV.